This T cell receptor (beta chain) was obtained from a study of regulatory T cells in long-lasting Graves disease. Sample time point: newly diagnosed GD, antithyroid drugs for less than 3 months. Researchers made the TCR library from RNA that was extracted from PBMCs. One endocrinology department in Xi'an, China, was where patients came from. The peripheral blood volume drawn was about 10 milliliters, and it was collected into EDTA tubes. The TCR beta library used iRepertoire HTBI primers with Arm-PCR amplification of CDR3. One entry per CDR3 protein, called by TCRdb with MiXCR from the multiplex PCR reads. The sample has 390,000 or so distinct CDR3 sequences, 10% to 15% seen once. This clonotype showed up many times. A further study also used this sample, focusing on T cells in Graves' hyperthyroidism and ophthalmopathy. That investigation notes: Each diagnosis drew on symptoms, thyroxine, TRAb, thyroid ultrasound and orbital computed tomography findings. With the HTBI primer set, the TCR CDR3 went through a first round of RT-PCR.

The sample in question was peripheral blood mononuclear cells (PBMCs), obtained at new diagnosis, from a patient treated with antithyroid drugs. The source of this sequence is a woman under 30 with Graves disease.

In DNA form, the CDR3 reads TGTGCCAGCAGTTTATCTAAGGAAAACACTGAAGCTTTCTTT. As protein: CASSLSKENTEAFF. J is TRBJ1-1 and V is TRBV12-3 or TRBV12-4; D remains ambiguous. The V gene lost 2 bases and the J gene lost 2 bases, with 9 bases spanning the gap. This CDR3 spans 14 amino acids.